This T cell receptor (beta chain) was captured in a study of metastatic and nonmetastatic thyroid tumors. Overall study findings and caveats: Versus benign nodules, malignant thyroid tumors reportedly had significantly higher TCR beta diversity, in blood and tumor.

No treatment of any kind had been given to any patient before thyroid surgery. Within the sample, this clone is medium-sized. What it binds is unknown. Per the original data handling: Between-group CDR3 differences, defined by clinicopathological status, yielded a distant-metastasis classifier for papillary thyroid cancer. TCRdb reprocessed the PCR reads via MiXCR. TCRdb, not the original authors, processed these V and J calls. The table lists some 14,000 clones, roughly 34% of them singletons. V lost 0 bases and J lost 6, with 12 bases in between. Germline-derived CDR1 and CDR2 are GTSNPN and SVGIG (reference sequence). This CDR3 comprises 13 residues.

The clonotype originates from a male donor with papillary thyroid cancer or a benign thyroid nodule (not recorded which). Some clones in this sample may be carry-over from other donors' samples. The chain employs TRBV30 and TRBJ2-7; the D gene is possibly TRBD2 (5 bases). The sequenced sample consisted of tumor tissue. The DNA of the CDR3 is TGTGCCTGGAGTGTAGGCTTCAGCGGCGAGCAGTACTTC. Translated: CAWSVGFSGEQYF.